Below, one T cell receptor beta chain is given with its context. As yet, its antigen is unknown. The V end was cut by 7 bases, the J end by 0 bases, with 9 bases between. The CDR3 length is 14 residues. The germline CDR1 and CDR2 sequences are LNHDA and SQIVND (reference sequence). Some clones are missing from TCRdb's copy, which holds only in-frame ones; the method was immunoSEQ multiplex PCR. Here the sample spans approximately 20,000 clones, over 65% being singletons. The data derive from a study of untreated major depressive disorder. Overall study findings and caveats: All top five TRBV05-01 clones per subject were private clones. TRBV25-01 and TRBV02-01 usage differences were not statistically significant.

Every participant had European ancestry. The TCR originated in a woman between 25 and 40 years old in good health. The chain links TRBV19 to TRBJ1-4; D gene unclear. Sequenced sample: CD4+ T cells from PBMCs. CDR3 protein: CASKTRPTNEKLFF. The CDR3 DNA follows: TGTGCCAGTAAGACTCGACCAACTAATGAAAAACTGTTTTTT.